Listed below are T cell receptor beta chains from one sample, sequenced in a study of vaccination and CD4 T cells after COVID-19. These receptors lack a known antigen. MiXCR, applied by TCRdb to the PCR reads, yields one record per CDR3 protein. The data hold around 8,100 distinct CDR3 sequences, with around 50% observed a single time. The sequenced material came from CD4+ T cells from blood, cultured in vitro. The receptors were sampled from a human donor who had recovered from COVID-19. CDR3s include the opening cysteine and the closing phenylalanine or tryptophan. D genes are given only for firm matches. The size field is filled for only some rows; it gives once, few, many or a size class.

j_call	d_call	clone_size	cdr3_length	v_call	cdr3_aa	cdr3_nt
TRBJ2-3	TRBD2	.	15	TRBV6-2/TRBV6-3	CASNGLAGGGDTQYF	TGTGCCAGCAACGGACTAGCGGGGGGAGGAGATACGCAGTATTTT
TRBJ2-7	TRBD2	.	18	TRBV6-2/TRBV6-3	CASSPGLAGGPFSYEQYF	TGTGCCAGCAGCCCCGGACTAGCGGGGGGGCCTTTTTCCTACGAGCAGTACTTC
TRBJ1-5	.	few	13	TRBV6-2/TRBV6-3	CASSYSGGPPQHF	TGTGCCAGCAGTTACTCGGGGGGTCCGCCCCAGCATTTT
TRBJ1-1	.	.	13	TRBV7-2	CASSWTRNTEAFF	TGTGCCAGCAGCTGGACACGGAACACTGAAGCTTTCTTT
TRBJ2-7	TRBD1	.	13	TRBV7-9	CASSLRTGGEQYF	TGTGCCAGCAGCTTACGGACAGGGGGCGAGCAGTACTTC
TRBJ1-5	.	.	16	TRBV20-1	CSARDFRDGSNQPQHF	TGCAGTGCTAGAGATTTCAGGGATGGCAGCAATCAGCCCCAGCATTTT
TRBJ2-6	.	.	17	TRBV19	CASSIRILHSGANVLTF	TGTGCCAGTAGTATAAGAATCCTTCACTCTGGGGCCAACGTCCTGACTTTC
TRBJ1-2	TRBD1	.	15	TRBV7-2	CASSLLRTGGYGYTF	TGTGCCAGCAGCTTACTCCGGACAGGGGGCTATGGCTACACCTTC
TRBJ1-3	.	.	15	TRBV11-1	CASSDTGRAGNTIYF	TGTGCCAGCAGCGACACAGGGAGGGCGGGAAACACCATATATTTT
TRBJ1-5	TRBD1	few	13	TRBV20-1	CSARGQGNQPQHF	TGCAGTGCTAGAGGACAGGGGAATCAGCCCCAGCATTTT
TRBJ1-1	TRBD1	.	15	TRBV16	CASSQDGQGVSEAFF	TGTGCCAGCAGCCAAGACGGACAGGGAGTTTCTGAAGCTTTCTTT
TRBJ2-7	.	large	11	TRBV6-1	CASRTAYEQYF	TGTGCCAGTCGGACCGCCTACGAGCAGTACTTC
TRBJ1-6	.	.	16	TRBV5-1	CASSLEGSRNNSPLHF	TGCGCCAGCAGCTTGGAAGGGAGCCGGAATAATTCACCCCTCCACTTT
TRBJ1-2	TRBD1	.	15	TRBV5-4	CASSQLDRGQNGYTF	TGTGCCAGCAGCCAATTGGACAGGGGGCAGAATGGCTACACCTTC
TRBJ1-2	.	.	14	TRBV27	CASSLEKGRGGYTF	TGTGCCAGCAGTTTAGAAAAGGGGCGCGGAGGCTACACCTTC